The present T cell receptor beta chain was sequenced within a study of T cells in Graves' hyperthyroidism and ophthalmopathy. Overall study results and limits: Most thyroid clonotypes expanded above 0.001 were also detected in blood.

What was amplified from RNA transcripts were TCR beta CDR3 regions. HTBI primers were the set used in a first-round RT-PCR of the TCR CDR3. TCRdb re-called the multiplex PCR reads through MiXCR, storing one row per CDR3 protein. The sample records hundreds of thousands of distinct CDR3 sequences, approximately 14% being singletons. Trimming shortened V by 3 bases and J by 7 bases, and 14 bases separated the two germline ends. CDR3 size: 15 residues. Germline V gene lookup returns CDR1 KGHDR and CDR2 SFDVKD. Comment on this clonotype: Antigen: not known.

Uncontrolled infections, other autoimmune diseases, pregnancy or lactation led to exclusion of patients. Using 9.5 to 10 ml of fresh peripheral blood, PBMCs were prepared. This clonotype originated in a woman under 30 with Graves' hyperthyroidism. This sequence joins TRBV24-1 and TRBJ1-4, with D maybe TRBD1 (5 bases). Sequenced sample: blood. The CDR3 loop is CATSDPGTSGEKLFF. In nucleotides, the CDR3 is TGTGCCACCAGTGATCCCGGGACCAGCGGTGAAAAACTGTTTTTT.